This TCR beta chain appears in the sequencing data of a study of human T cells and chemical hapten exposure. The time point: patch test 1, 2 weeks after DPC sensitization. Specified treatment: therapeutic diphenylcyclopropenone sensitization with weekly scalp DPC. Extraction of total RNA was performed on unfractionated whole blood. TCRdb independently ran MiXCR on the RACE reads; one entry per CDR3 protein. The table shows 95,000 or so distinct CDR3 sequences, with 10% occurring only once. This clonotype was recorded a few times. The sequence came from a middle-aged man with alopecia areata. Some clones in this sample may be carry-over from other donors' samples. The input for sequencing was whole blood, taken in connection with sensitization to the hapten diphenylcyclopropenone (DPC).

The CDR3 region is CASSPQGSLVPNTEAFF. CDR3 sequence (DNA): TGTGCCAGCTCACCCCAGGGTTCGCTGGTTCCGAACACTGAAGCTTTCTTT. The J gene is TRBJ1-1, the V gene TRBV18, with D possibly matching TRBD1 (5 bases). V was cut by 3 bases and J by 1 base, with 18 bases left in between. The CDR3 covers 17 residues. Per germline, CDR1 KGHSH and CDR2 LQKENI.